This entry features one TCR beta chain sequence. This entry is derived from a study of blood T cells in healthy people across ages. Alongside a J-beta primer mix, a sample-barcoded 5' primer served in a second PCR lasting roughly 6 to 11 cycles. Any given sample supplied a minimum of 2.5 million CDR3-containing paired-end reads. MiXCR was run by TCRdb on the 5' RACE reads, yielding one entry per CDR3 protein. This repertoire shows over a million distinct CDR3 sequences, 42% found once; its top ten account for approximately 7.9%. V dropped 4 bases and J dropped 3; count of bases not matched to a gene: 4. Germline V gene lookup returns CDR1 DFQATT and CDR2 SNEGSKA (reference sequence). The CDR3 is made up of 13 amino acids. Each individual donor underwent a draw of roughly 10 milliliters of peripheral blood.

This TCR was recovered from a woman between 18 and 29 years old in good health. This chain links TRBV20-1 with TRBJ2-3, with TRBD1 matching over 7 bases. Sequenced input: blood. CDR3: CSATGQQTDTQYF. The CDR3 nucleotides read TGCAGTGCTACGGGACAGCAAACAGATACGCAGTATTTT.